This TCR beta chain was identified in a study of Ad26.COV2.S vaccination and SARS-CoV-2 variants. Study details: Of the COV1001 trial arms, the Ad26.COV2.S arm included the donor. Recipients of Ad26.COV2.S got it intramuscularly, once or twice 56 days apart.

Germline CDR1 is MNHEY and CDR2 is SVGEGT. The length of the CDR3 is 14 residues. V lost 6 bases and J 0 bases, leaving 12 bases between the germline ends. Produced via immunoSEQ multiplex PCR; TCRdb's table is partial and in-frame only. The profile shows about 680,000 clones, about 90% of them singletons. Treatment meaning: about 20 received Ad26.COV2.S at low or high dose, single or two shots; about 5 received placebo; per-sample allocation not given. Specimens were obtained on day 63 following the first vaccine or placebo injection. Expression of Wuhan-strain SARS-CoV-2 spike came from the Ad26 vector that formed the vaccine.

The genes are TRBV6-2 or TRBV6-3 and TRBJ2-7, with D unclear. This clonotype was sampled from a person between 18 and 59 years old who received the Ad26.COV2.S COVID-19 vaccine or a placebo. The sequencing used peripheral blood, collected in a trial of Ad26.COV2.S vaccine versus placebo. The CDR3 region is CASSRGFSSYEQYF. Here the CDR3 DNA reads TGTGCCAGCAGCCGCGGATTCAGCTCCTACGAGCAGTACTTC.